This T cell receptor beta chain was recorded in a study of human T cells and chemical hapten exposure. Turning to the study itself: Throughout a study of 20 to 25 weeks, patients underwent weekly scalp administration of diphenylcyclopropenone doses. Notes on the study in general: Expanded TCRs clustered into significantly more large CDR3 similarity groups than controls, the analysis revealed.

V lost 8 bases, J lost 2 bases, and 9 bases stayed unmatched. This CDR3 spans 15 amino acids. CDR1 is MNHEY and CDR2 is SVGEGT in the germline V gene. TCRdb fed the RACE reads into MiXCR, producing one record per CDR3 protein. The table lists around 120,000 distinct CDR3 sequences, approximately 13% of them singletons. Time point of the sample: pre-sensitization, week 0. Stated treatment: therapeutic diphenylcyclopropenone sensitization with weekly scalp DPC. This clonotype occurred a few times. The antigen is unknown. Source: whole blood, taken in connection with sensitization to the hapten diphenylcyclopropenone (DPC). This sequence originates from a woman under 30 with alopecia areata. Some clones in this sample may be carry-over from other donors' samples. The V call is TRBV6-2 or TRBV6-3, the J call TRBJ2-7; 10 bases fit TRBD1. DNA of the CDR3: TGTGCCAGCCGAAACGGACAGGGGGGAACCTACGAGCAGTACTTC. It encodes CASRNGQGGTYEQYF.